Listed below are T cell receptor beta chains from one sample, sequenced in a study of blood T cell repertoires in COVID-19. This table comes from immunoSEQ multiplex PCR, and its TCRdb copy is limited to in-frame clones, with some not included. The sample contains approximately 270,000 clones, 85% to 90% of which appear only once. The specimen sequenced was peripheral blood. These receptors all stem from a man older than 75 with acute or convalescent COVID-19. Both conserved end residues are part of each CDR3. A D gene is named only where the DNA matches it firmly.

d_gene: .; v_gene: TRBV5-4; CDR3aa: CASSLMSGDGNTIYF
d_gene: TRBD1; v_gene: TRBV15; CDR3aa: CATSYGTDSYEQYF
d_gene: TRBD1; v_gene: TRBV9; CDR3aa: CASSVTGIRDTEAFF
d_gene: TRBD1; v_gene: TRBV7-2; CDR3aa: CASSLQGATSYEQYF
d_gene: .; v_gene: TRBV5-5; CDR3aa: CASSLAGAGRTYEQYF
d_gene: .; v_gene: TRBV2; CDR3aa: CASRRVDADGYTF
d_gene: .; v_gene: TRBV5-1; CDR3aa: CASSLDTFSSYNEQFF
d_gene: .; v_gene: TRBV29-1; CDR3aa: CSGLGAGANVLTF
d_gene: .; v_gene: TRBV6-5; CDR3aa: CASKVPGSYGYTF
d_gene: TRBD2; v_gene: TRBV6-2/TRBV6-3; CDR3aa: CASSYASGEQYF
d_gene: TRBD1; v_gene: TRBV3-1/TRBV3-2; CDR3aa: CASSPSRTGANYGYTF
d_gene: .; v_gene: TRBV18; CDR3aa: CASSPTANSPLHF
d_gene: TRBD1; v_gene: TRBV18; CDR3aa: CASSGQGLYGYTF
d_gene: TRBD1; v_gene: TRBV29-1; CDR3aa: CSVDTGGKRTEAFF
d_gene: TRBD2; v_gene: TRBV5-1; CDR3aa: CASSFTGGSYEQYF
d_gene: TRBD2; v_gene: TRBV7-6; CDR3aa: CASSGRDREQFF
d_gene: TRBD2; v_gene: TRBV18; CDR3aa: CASSSTSDSSTDTQYF
d_gene: TRBD2; v_gene: TRBV6-5; CDR3aa: CASSSTSGTLQFF
d_gene: TRBD2; v_gene: TRBV4-3; CDR3aa: CASSPTSGGPLDEQYF
d_gene: .; v_gene: TRBV7-2; CDR3aa: CASSLVGQEYGYTF
d_gene: TRBD1; v_gene: TRBV19; CDR3aa: CASSITGAEGPQHF
d_gene: TRBD1; v_gene: TRBV5-4; CDR3aa: CASSPQGFSYEQYF
d_gene: .; v_gene: TRBV7-3; CDR3aa: CASSTTSSRTDTQYF
d_gene: .; v_gene: TRBV9; CDR3aa: CASSVHDGYGFGYGNEQFF
d_gene: TRBD2; v_gene: TRBV5-8; CDR3aa: CASSLASGDTDTQYF
d_gene: .; v_gene: TRBV6-6; CDR3aa: CASSFRQDSNYGYTF
d_gene: .; v_gene: TRBV10-3; CDR3aa: CAISQSGPPNEKLFF
d_gene: TRBD1; v_gene: TRBV7-9; CDR3aa: CASSLVGQGDEAFF
d_gene: TRBD1; v_gene: TRBV7-2; CDR3aa: CASSRTGIAEAFF
d_gene: .; v_gene: TRBV28; CDR3aa: CASSVHGGGDLGKLFF
d_gene: .; v_gene: TRBV29-1; CDR3aa: CSVEVAVNTEAFF
d_gene: TRBD2; v_gene: TRBV6-6; CDR3aa: CASRESGGANEQFF
d_gene: TRBD1; v_gene: TRBV19; CDR3aa: CASSAWGTGGEVNQPQHF
d_gene: .; v_gene: TRBV7-8; CDR3aa: CASRGGLNTEAFF
d_gene: .; v_gene: TRBV29-1; CDR3aa: CSVVVSGSDTQYF
d_gene: TRBD2; v_gene: TRBV7-2; CDR3aa: CASSKTSGPPYNEQFF
d_gene: TRBD1; v_gene: TRBV28; CDR3aa: CASSLPGHQGGNQPQHF